The 14 T cell receptor beta chains reported below all come from one sample, sequenced in a study of T cell changes during pregnancy in multiple sclerosis. TCRdb's copy holds only in-frame clones and misses some; the assay was immunoSEQ multiplex PCR. Of under 50,000 clones in the sample, 80% to 95% were seen once. The sequenced sample was CD8+ T cells from peripheral blood mononuclear cells, obtained before pregnancy. The receptors originated from a female donor with multiple sclerosis, enrolled in a pregnancy study.

The chain links TRBV27 to TRBJ2-5, with D maybe TRBD2 (6 bases). With 0 bases removed from V and 5 bases from J, the gap between germline ends came to 13 bases. The germline gives CDR1 MNHEY, CDR2 SMNVEV (reference sequence). The CDR3 consists of 15 residues. CDR3: CASSLSPGLRETQYF. DNA of the CDR3: TGTGCCAGCAGTTTATCCCCGGGACTTCGGGAGACCCAGTACTTC.

This chain links TRBV6-5 with TRBJ1-3, with 7 bases fitting TRBD1. The junction had 4 bases not matched to a gene; V was cut back by 2 bases and J by 3 bases. Germline V gene lookup returns CDR1 MNHEY and CDR2 SVGAGI. This CDR3 is built from 15 residues. CDR3 residues: CASSYKGGFGNTIYF. The CDR3 coding sequence is TGTGCCAGCAGTTACAAAGGGGGCTTTGGAAACACCATATATTTT.

The V call is TRBV5-4, the J call TRBJ2-1; 12 positions agree with TRBD1. CDR1 and CDR2 from the germline V gene are SGHNT and YYREEE (reference sequence). CDR3 length: 15 residues. Unmatched junction bases numbered 8, after V lost 5 bases and J lost 8 bases. In nucleotides, the CDR3 is TGTGCCAGCAGAATAGCCGGGACAGGGGGCTATGAGCAGTTCTTC. It codes for CASRIAGTGGYEQFF.

J is TRBJ2-7 and V is TRBV30; 7 nucleotides align to TRBD2. Trimming took 0 bases from V and 1 from J; bases not matched to a gene: 12. Germline V gene sequence: CDR1 GTSNPN, CDR2 SVGIG (reference sequence). The CDR3 has 17 residues. Here the CDR3 reads CAWSVGTGASGSYEQYF. The CDR3 nucleotides read TGTGCCTGGAGTGTAGGGACCGGTGCTAGCGGTTCCTACGAGCAGTACTTC.

The table lists this clone with a count of one. CDR3 sequence (DNA): TGTGCCAGCAGCTTTGCGGGAGCTCCCTACGAGCAGTACTTC. Its translation is CASSFAGAPYEQYF. This chain uses TRBV7-9 with TRBJ2-7, with TRBD2 matching over 7 bases. V shed 3 bases and J 2 bases; nucleotides not matched to a gene: 4. The CDR3 has 14 amino acids. Germline-derived CDR1 and CDR2 are SEHNR and FQNEAQ (reference sequence).

The V call is TRBV6-5, the J call TRBJ2-3, with 9 bases fitting TRBD2. The V gene end was trimmed by 4 bases and the J gene end by 2 bases; junction bases not matched to a gene: 7. Germline-derived CDR1 and CDR2 are MNHEY and SVGAGI. This CDR3 has 16 residues. For the CDR3, the DNA is TGTGCCAGCAGTTCCCGACTAGCGGTTCTCACAGATACGCAGTATTTT. This sequence encodes CASSSRLAVLTDTQYF.

The rearrangement joins TRBV6-1 to TRBJ2-7; 11 nucleotides align to TRBD1. Germline V CDR1 and CDR2: MNHNS, SASEGT. The CDR3 is made up of 15 amino acids. Trimming at V came to 3 bases and at J to 0 bases, leaving 1 base not matched to a gene. Here the CDR3 DNA reads TGTGCCAGCAGTGAGGGGACAGGGGGCTCCTACGAGCAGTACTTC. Residues: CASSEGTGGSYEQYF.

This chain uses TRBV7-9 with TRBJ1-2, with D perhaps matching TRBD1 (6 bases). CDR3 length equals 13 residues. Deletions cut 1 base from V and 4 bases from J, with 7 bases between. CDR1 is SEHNR, CDR2 FQNEAQ, per germline (reference sequence). The CDR3: CASSLGDIYGYTF. As DNA, the CDR3 is TGTGCCAGCAGCTTAGGGGACATCTATGGCTACACCTTC.

The V gene is TRBV27, the J gene TRBJ2-2; 12 positions agree with TRBD2. This CDR3 spans 15 amino acids. The V and J ends lost 7 bases and 5 bases, in that order; junction bases with no gene match: 5. The germline V gene encodes CDR1 MNHEY and CDR2 SMNVEV (reference sequence). DNA for the CDR3: TGTGCCAGCACTAGCGGGAGGGCCCGAACCGGGGAGCTGTTTTTT. It encodes CASTSGRARTGELFF.

The chain has TRBV7-9 and TRBJ2-7, with a tentative D call TRBD1 (5 bases). Germline V gene data show CDR1 as SEHNR and CDR2 as FQNEAQ (reference sequence). The CDR3 has 10 residues. V lost 10 bases and J lost 5, with 9 bases in between. The CDR3 sequence: CATQTDEQYF. In DNA form, the CDR3 reads TGTGCCACCCAGACAGACGAGCAGTACTTC.

This chain connects TRBV7-8 to TRBJ2-2; 8 bases line up with TRBD2. Looked up from germline, CDR1 is SGHVS and CDR2 is FQNEAQ. After removal of 3 bases from V and 6 bases from J, the junction contained 6 bases not matched to a gene. CDR3 length: 15 amino acids. The CDR3 coding sequence is TGTGCCAGCAGCTTCAGCGGGGGAGGTGCCGGGGAGCTGTTTTTT. The encoded protein is CASSFSGGGAGELFF. The entire variable domain, with the rest obtained from reference TRBV7-8 and TRBJ2-2, is as follows: GAGVSQSPRYKVAKRGQDVALRCDPISGHVSLFWYQQALGQGPEFLTYFQNEAQLDKSGLPSDRFFAERPEGSVSTLKIQRTQQEDSAVYLCASSFSGGGAGELFFGEGSRLTVL.

This chain links TRBV6-1 with TRBJ2-7; weak D call: TRBD2 (6 bases). V was shortened by 10 bases and J by 7 bases, with 14 bases between the two germline ends. The CDR3 has 11 amino acids. CDR1 and CDR2 (germline): MNHNS, SASEGT. CDR3 coding DNA: TGTGCCACGCTAAGGGCGGGGGAGCAGTACTTC. Translating gives CATLRAGEQYF.

The gene calls are TRBV4-2 and TRBJ2-7; D possibly corresponds to TRBD2 (6 bases). The length of the CDR3 is 15 residues. The V end was cut by 2 bases, the J end by 1 base, with 12 bases between. CDR1 is LGHNA and CDR2 is YNFKEQ in the germline V gene. CDR3 sequence: CASSQLPGESYEQYF. DNA for the CDR3: TGTGCCAGCAGCCAACTCCCGGGGGAGTCCTACGAGCAGTACTTC.

The gene calls are TRBV10-3 and TRBJ2-1; TRBD1 matches 7 bases. J lost 8 bases, V lost 8 bases, and 9 bases had no gene match. The CDR3 length is 13 residues. CDR1 is ENHRY and CDR2 is SYGVKD in the germline V gene. CDR3 in amino acids: CAIAKPGTDEQFF. In DNA, the CDR3 is TGTGCCATCGCTAAGCCAGGGACAGATGAGCAGTTCTTC.